This TCR beta chain is from a study of long-term antiretroviral therapy in people with HIV. Version v3.0 of the immunoSEQ assay ran at survey level. TCRdb keeps only in-frame clones here, not all; method: immunoSEQ multiplex PCR. The data show more than 15,000 clones, over 60% seen once. CDR1 MNHEY and CDR2 SMNVEV come from the germline V gene (reference sequence). CDR3 length: 16 residues. The germline V and J ends were trimmed by 2 bases and 3 bases, with 14 bases remaining between them. Notes on this clone: The antigen remains undetermined.

Study results and caveats: It was observed that HIV repertoires exhibited narrower CDR3 length ranges than controls.

The chain uses TRBV27 and TRBJ2-1; perhaps TRBD2 as D (6 bases). The TCR was taken from a man in his late teens or twenties with HIV. Sequences were derived from unsorted PBMCs, sampled 0.5 years before starting antiretroviral therapy. The CDR3 DNA is TGTGCCAGCAGTTTAAGGGGACCGGAGGGCTACAATGAGCAGTTCTTC. It is translated as CASSLRGPEGYNEQFF.